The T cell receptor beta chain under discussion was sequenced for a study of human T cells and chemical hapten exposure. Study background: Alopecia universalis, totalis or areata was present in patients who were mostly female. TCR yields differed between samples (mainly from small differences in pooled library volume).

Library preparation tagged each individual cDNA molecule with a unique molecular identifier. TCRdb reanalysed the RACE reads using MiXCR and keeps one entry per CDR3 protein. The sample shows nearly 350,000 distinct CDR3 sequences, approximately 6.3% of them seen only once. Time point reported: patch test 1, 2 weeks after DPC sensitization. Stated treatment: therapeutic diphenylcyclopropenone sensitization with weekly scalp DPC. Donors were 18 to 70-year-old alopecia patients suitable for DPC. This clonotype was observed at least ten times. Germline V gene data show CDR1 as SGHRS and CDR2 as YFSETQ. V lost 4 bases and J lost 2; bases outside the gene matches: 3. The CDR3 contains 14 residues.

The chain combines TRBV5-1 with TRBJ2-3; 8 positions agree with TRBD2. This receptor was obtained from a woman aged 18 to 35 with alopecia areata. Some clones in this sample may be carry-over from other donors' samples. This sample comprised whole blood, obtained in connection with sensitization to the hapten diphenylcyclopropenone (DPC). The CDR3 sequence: CASSPGGATDTQYF. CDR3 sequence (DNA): TGCGCCAGCAGCCCCGGGGGGGCCACAGATACGCAGTATTTT.